One sample yielded the 19 T cell receptor beta chains listed below, sequenced in a study of cytomegalovirus exposure and HLA in healthy donors. Some clones are missing from TCRdb's copy, which holds only in-frame ones; the method was immunoSEQ multiplex PCR. The sample carries more than 100,000 clones, around 89% recorded once. The material sequenced was PBMCs. These receptors were taken from a young woman in good health and CMV-seropositive.

The chain recombines TRBV7-9 with TRBJ2-2; unclear D gene. V dropped 4 bases and J dropped 6 bases, with 12 bases sitting between them. Germline-derived CDR1 and CDR2 are SEHNR and FQNEAQ (reference sequence). This CDR3 region has 14 residues. The CDR3 is CASSYNLRPGELFF. DNA of the CDR3: TGTGCCAGCAGCTATAACTTGAGGCCCGGGGAGCTGTTTTTT.

V is TRBV29-1 and J is TRBJ1-2; D ambiguous. The V and J ends lost 5 bases and 10 bases respectively, with 20 bases between them. CDR1 and CDR2 from the germline V gene are SQVTM and ANQGSEA. The CDR3 loop spans 13 amino acids. The chain's CDR3 is CSVPLGGPLDYTF. For the CDR3, the DNA is TGCAGCGTTCCGCTGGGTGGGCCTCTTGACTACACCTTC.

The rearrangement uses TRBV5-4 and TRBJ2-2, with TRBD2 as a possible D gene (7 bases). V lost 0 bases and J lost 4, with 10 bases in between. This CDR3 region has 15 residues. Germline CDR1 reads SGHNT; CDR2 reads YYREEE (reference sequence). CDR3 in amino acids: CASSLAGGRTGELFF. CDR3 bases: TGTGCCAGCAGCTTGGCCGGGGGGCGCACCGGGGAGCTGTTTTTT.

The chain has TRBV19 and TRBJ1-1; 11 nucleotides line up with TRBD1. CDR1 is LNHDA and CDR2 is SQIVND in the germline V gene (reference sequence). The CDR3 extends over 14 amino acids. The V and J ends lost 5 bases and 4 bases, in that order; junction bases with no gene match: 3. The CDR3 loop reads CASSSGTGGTEAFF. The DNA for the CDR3 is TGTGCCAGTAGTTCCGGGACAGGGGGCACTGAAGCTTTCTTT.

This chain uses TRBV5-1 with TRBJ1-1, with D possibly being TRBD1 (5 bases). The germline gives CDR1 SGHRS, CDR2 YFSETQ. Trimming cost V 0 bases and J 7 bases, with 13 bases left between them. CDR3 length: 14 residues. CDR3 in DNA: TGCGCCAGCAGCTTGGCCGGGGGAGTAAGTGAAGCTTTCTTT. Protein: CASSLAGGVSEAFF. Combining the CDR3 with reference TRBV5-1 and TRBJ1-1 gives the whole variable domain KAGVTQTPRYLIKTRGQQVTLSCSPISGHRSVSWYQQTPGQGLQFLFEYFSETQRNKGNFPGRFSGRQFSNSRSEMNVSTLELGDSALYLCASSLAGGVSEAFFGQGTRLTVV.

This chain links TRBV29-1 with TRBJ2-5, with D maybe TRBD2 (7 bases). From germline, CDR1 is SQVTM and CDR2 ANQGSEA. The CDR3 has 15 amino acids. The V end lost 6 bases, the J end lost 4 bases, and 21 bases lay between the germline ends. The CDR3 here is CSVRRGAKGPETQYF. The CDR3, as DNA: TGCAGCGTGAGACGGGGGGCCAAAGGGCCAGAGACCCAGTACTTC.

The chain is built from TRBV7-2 and TRBJ2-7; 9 positions agree with TRBD1. V lost 1 base, J lost 0 bases, and 4 bases stayed unmatched. The CDR3 has 16 residues. Germline-derived CDR1 and CDR2 are SGHTA and FQGNSA. In DNA form, the CDR3 reads TGTGCCAGCAGCTTAGTTGGGACAGGGAACTCCTACGAGCAGTACTTC. Protein sequence: CASSLVGTGNSYEQYF.

This rearrangement joins TRBV2 to TRBJ1-5, with TRBD1 matching over 7 bases. The CDR3 is 15 amino acids. Germline values: CDR1 SNHLY, CDR2 FYNNEI. After removal of 7 bases from V and 7 bases from J, the junction contained 13 bases not matched to a gene. CDR3 sequence (DNA): TGTGCCAGCATGGCAGGGGATCCAGGGGGACAGCCCCAGCATTTT. Amino acid sequence: CASMAGDPGGQPQHF.

This rearrangement joins TRBV5-1 to TRBJ1-1; TRBD1 is a possible D gene (5 bases). V shed 0 bases and J shed 1 base, with 7 bases lying between them. The CDR3 totals 14 residues. Germline V gene data show CDR1 as SGHRS and CDR2 as YFSETQ. CDR3: CASSLGTSNTEAFF. In nucleotides, the CDR3 is TGCGCCAGCAGCTTGGGGACATCGAACACTGAAGCTTTCTTT. Together with reference TRBV5-1 and TRBJ1-1, the CDR3 gives the full variable domain: KAGVTQTPRYLIKTRGQQVTLSCSPISGHRSVSWYQQTPGQGLQFLFEYFSETQRNKGNFPGRFSGRQFSNSRSEMNVSTLELGDSALYLCASSLGTSNTEAFFGQGTRLTVV.

The gene calls are TRBV6-5 and TRBJ1-2, with D possibly TRBD1 on 5 matching bases. V lost 6 bases and J 7 bases, leaving 21 bases between the germline ends. The CDR3 is 15 residues long. CDR1 MNHEY and CDR2 SVGAGI come from the germline V gene. The CDR3 region has the DNA TGTGCCAGCAGCTTGGGCGGGGGGGTTGGAGTTGGCTACACCTTC. Translation gives CASSLGGGVGVGYTF.

The chain couples TRBV7-8 to TRBJ2-3; 8 bases line up with TRBD1. The CDR3 length is 15 residues. Germline V gives CDR1 SGHVS, CDR2 FQNEAQ. V lost 5 bases to trimming and J lost 6 bases; unmatched junction nucleotides: 10. The CDR3, as DNA: TGTGCCAGCAGCCCCGACAGGGGACCAACCGATACGCAGTATTTT. This sequence encodes CASSPDRGPTDTQYF.

This clone has a handful of counts. This chain joins TRBV30 and TRBJ1-6; D uncertain. V was trimmed by 2 bases and J by 7 bases, leaving 6 bases between them. Germline V gene data show CDR1 as GTSNPN and CDR2 as SVGIG (reference sequence). There are 12 residues in the CDR3. For the CDR3, the DNA is TGTGCCTGGAGTTCGACAAATTCACCCCTCCACTTT. Translating it yields CAWSSTNSPLHF.

The rearrangement links TRBV4-2 to TRBJ2-4; TRBD1 aligns across 9 bases. V lost 1 base, J lost 1 base, and 11 bases stayed unmatched. CDR1 and CDR2 (germline): LGHNA, YNFKEQ. The CDR3 consists of 19 residues. The CDR3 loop is CASSQARAGTGMAKNIQYF. CDR3 coding DNA: TGTGCCAGCAGCCAAGCCCGAGCCGGGACAGGGATGGCCAAAAACATTCAGTACTTC.

V usage is TRBV5-4 and J usage is TRBJ2-5; TRBD2 aligns across 9 bases. After removal of 4 bases from V and 5 bases from J, the junction contained 9 bases not matched to a gene. The CDR3 runs to 15 residues. CDR1 and CDR2 from the germline V gene are SGHNT and YYREEE (reference sequence). The CDR3 DNA is TGTGCCAGCAGCCAAGGGGCGGGGGGGCCGGAGACCCAGTACTTC. Residues: CASSQGAGGPETQYF.

This chain joins TRBV11-3 and TRBJ2-5; tentatively, D is TRBD2 (5 bases). V was clipped by 0 bases and J by 2 bases, with 10 bases between them. Germline V gene sequence: CDR1 SGHNT, CDR2 YENEEA. The CDR3 length is 15 residues. For the CDR3, the DNA is TGTGCCAGCAGCTTAGACGCGCGGGTTCAAGAGACCCAGTACTTC. Translation gives CASSLDARVQETQYF.

The rearrangement joins TRBV6-6 to TRBJ2-1, with 9 bases that match TRBD2. Trimming at V came to 2 bases and at J to 10 bases, leaving 6 bases not matched to a gene. There are 14 residues in the CDR3. In germline, CDR1 is MNHNY, CDR2 SVGAGI (reference sequence). The CDR3 sequence is CASSYGGTSWEQFF. The CDR3, as DNA: TGTGCCAGCAGTTACGGGGGGACTAGCTGGGAGCAGTTCTTC.

The chain couples TRBV4-1 to TRBJ2-6, with 8 bases fitting TRBD1. V was pared by 8 bases and J by 3 bases, with 9 bases of the junction left unmatched. The CDR3 covers 16 residues. The germline CDR1 and CDR2 sequences are MGHRA and YSYEKL. CDR3 protein: CASRQGASFGANVLTF. In DNA form, the CDR3 reads TGCGCCAGCCGGCAGGGGGCCTCCTTTGGGGCCAACGTCCTGACTTTC.

The genes are TRBV4-2 and TRBJ2-7, with TRBD2 matching 8 bases. V trimming: 4 bases; J trimming: 3 bases; junction bases outside the gene matches: 11. CDR3 length: 16 amino acids. Germline V gene data show CDR1 as LGHNA and CDR2 as YNFKEQ. DNA for the CDR3: TGTGCCAGCAGCCTCCGTGCGGGGGGTCGGTACTACGAGCAGTACTTC. Its protein product is CASSLRAGGRYYEQYF.

This clone was found a few times. The gene calls are TRBV27 and TRBJ1-6; tentative D call: TRBD1 (6 bases). V lost 8 bases to trimming and J lost 6 bases, with 8 bases between them. CDR1 is MNHEY and CDR2 is SMNVEV in the germline V gene (reference sequence). The CDR3 length is 12 residues. Here the CDR3 DNA reads TGTGCCAGCGGACAGATTAATTCACCCCTCCACTTT. It translates to CASGQINSPLHF.